The 15 T cell receptor beta chains in this list originate from one sample, sequenced in a study of vaccination and CD4 T cells after COVID-19. These receptors are not linked to any known antigen. Cultured CD4+ T cell DNA underwent sequencing with the Oncomine TCR Beta short-read assay. MiXCR, run by TCRdb on the PCR reads, gives a single entry per CDR3 protein. The sample holds about 6,300 distinct CDR3 sequences, around two thirds seen once. The sample's treatment: 10-day PBMC culture with coronavirus spike peptide pools or control peptides (ViraFEST assay). Sequenced sample: CD4+ T cells from blood, cultured in vitro. The source is a human donor who had recovered from COVID-19.

This chain joins TRBV10-3 and TRBJ2-1, with 16 nucleotides matching TRBD2. V was pared by 8 bases and J by 9 bases, with 7 bases of the junction left unmatched. This CDR3 has 15 amino acids. CDR1 and CDR2 from the germline V gene are ENHRY and SYGVKD. The CDR3 reads CAIRGLAGGVGEQFF. The CDR3 nucleotides read TGTGCCATCCGGGGACTAGCGGGAGGGGTAGGTGAGCAGTTCTTC.

The J gene is TRBJ1-2, the V gene TRBV10-3, with D perhaps TRBD1 (6 bases). The V gene's germline CDR1 is ENHRY and CDR2 SYGVKD. The germline V and J ends were trimmed by 6 bases and 5 bases, with 19 bases remaining between them. The CDR3 extends over 15 amino acids. The CDR3 DNA follows: TGTGCCATCAGGGATGGGGGCCTAGGGGGATATGGCTACACCTTC. It translates to CAIRDGGLGGYGYTF.

J is TRBJ2-5 and V is TRBV2, with 7 bases identical to TRBD1. This CDR3 is built from 13 residues. The germline CDR1 and CDR2 sequences are SNHLY and FYNNEI. V shed 6 bases, J shed 10 bases, and the junction held 11 bases outside the gene matches. The CDR3 loop reads CASRENRGVSQYF. The CDR3 coding sequence is TGTGCCAGCAGGGAGAACAGGGGTGTCAGCCAGTACTTC.

This clonotype was counted only a few times. The chain has TRBV20-1 and TRBJ1-5, with D unclear. Per germline, CDR1 DFQATT and CDR2 SNEGSKA (reference sequence). The length of the CDR3 is 15 residues. Trimming stripped 5 bases from V and 2 bases from J, with 16 bases between. DNA of the CDR3: TGCAGTGCTTCCCCTAAGGATAGGGGCAATCAGCCCCAGCATTTT. Protein sequence: CSASPKDRGNQPQHF.

This sequence joins TRBV6-1 and TRBJ1-1; perhaps TRBD1 as D (6 bases). Between the trimmed V and J ends, which lost 5 bases and 4 bases, there was a span of 11 bases. CDR3 length equals 13 residues. The germline gives CDR1 MNHNS, CDR2 SASEGT. Here the CDR3 DNA reads TGTGCCAGCAGTACAGGGCCTGTCACTGAAGCTTTCTTT. It translates to CASSTGPVTEAFF.

This clonotype was seen a few times. One junction end disagrees with the germline gene, perhaps due to a read error. The gene calls are TRBV7-9 and TRBJ2-3; 10 nucleotides align to TRBD2. The germline V gene has CDR1 SEHNR and CDR2 FQNEAQ (reference sequence). CDR3 length: 14 residues. CDR3: CASSLAGATDTQYF. The CDR3 DNA reads TGTGCCAGCAGCCTAGCGGGGGCCACAGATACGCAGTATTTT. Looking up the rest from reference TRBV7-9 and TRBJ2-3 gives the full variable domain: DTGVSQNPRHKITKRGQNVTFRCDPISEHNRLYWYRQTLGQGPEFLTYFQNEAQLEKSRLLSDRFSAERPKGSFSTLEIQRTEQGDSAMYLCASSLAGATDTQYFGPGTRLTVL.

The genes are TRBV20-1 and TRBJ2-7; D may be TRBD1 (6 bases). The length of the CDR3 is 12 residues. Germline lookup yields CDR1 DFQATT and CDR2 SNEGSKA (reference sequence). The V end was cut by 3 bases, the J end by 2 bases, with 8 bases between. The CDR3: CSASRDTYEQYF. The DNA for the CDR3 is TGCAGTGCTAGTCGGGACACCTACGAGCAGTACTTC.

This rearrangement joins TRBV20-1 to TRBJ1-3; the match to TRBD1 covers 9 bases. The CDR3 is 16 residues long. Germline CDR1 is DFQATT and CDR2 is SNEGSKA (reference sequence). J was trimmed by 3 bases and V by 2 bases; bases with no gene match: 8. This CDR3 is CSARNPTGGFGNTIYF. The CDR3 DNA reads as TGCAGTGCTAGAAATCCGACAGGGGGGTTTGGAAACACCATATATTTT.

The chain is built from TRBV11-3 and TRBJ2-7; D possibly corresponds to TRBD1 (5 bases). Trimming pared 1 base from V and 0 bases from J, leaving 7 bases between. This CDR3 has 14 amino acids. Germline loops: CDR1 SGHNT, CDR2 YENEEA. CDR3: CASSLGQSSYEQYF. DNA of the CDR3: TGTGCCAGCAGCTTAGGACAGAGCTCCTACGAGCAGTACTTC.

The chain carries TRBV7-2 and TRBJ2-1, with TRBD2 matching 9 bases. Per germline, CDR1 SGHTA and CDR2 FQGNSA. After removal of 3 bases from V and 10 bases from J, the junction contained 10 bases not matched to a gene. The length of the CDR3 is 15 residues. The DNA of the CDR3 is TGTGCCAGCAGCTTGGGGTCTAGCGGGGTAGAGGAGCAGTTCTTC. Residues: CASSLGSSGVEEQFF.

V is TRBV27 and J is TRBJ2-7, with 8 bases aligning to TRBD1. V lost 5 bases and J lost 2; bases outside the gene matches: 8. This CDR3 comprises 15 residues. CDR1 MNHEY and CDR2 SMNVEV come from the germline V gene (reference sequence). The CDR3 loop is CASSRAGTGAYEQYF. CDR3 sequence (DNA): TGTGCCAGCAGTCGAGCCGGGACAGGAGCCTACGAGCAGTACTTC.

The chain is built from TRBV20-1 and TRBJ2-7; TRBD2 matches 11 bases. The junction had 4 bases not matched to a gene; V was cut back by 0 bases and J by 3 bases. The germline CDR1 and CDR2 sequences are DFQATT and SNEGSKA (reference sequence). CDR3 size: 15 residues. The CDR3 reads CSARDMTSGVYEQYF. CDR3 sequence (DNA): TGCAGTGCTAGAGACATGACTAGCGGGGTCTACGAGCAGTACTTC.

V usage is TRBV6-5 and J usage is TRBJ1-2; D remains unclear. Per germline, CDR1 MNHEY and CDR2 SVGAGI. Trimming took 0 bases from V and 6 from J, leaving 8 bases between them. The CDR3 has 13 residues. DNA for the CDR3: TGTGCCAGCAGTTACTCGATTGGGGATGGCTACACCTTC. Amino acids: CASSYSIGDGYTF.

V and J are TRBV20-1 and TRBJ1-1; tentative D call: TRBD1 (6 bases). The length of the CDR3 is 14 residues. V was shortened by 6 bases and J by 1 base, with 15 bases between the two germline ends. Germline V gene sequence: CDR1 DFQATT, CDR2 SNEGSKA (reference sequence). The CDR3 sequence is CSATNGGPNTEAFF. The CDR3 bases are TGCAGTGCAACGAACGGGGGCCCGAACACTGAAGCTTTCTTT.

The rearrangement links TRBV6-1 to TRBJ1-6, with 7 bases fitting TRBD1. Per the germline V gene, CDR1 is MNHNS and CDR2 is SASEGT. Trimming took 7 bases from V and 7 from J; bases not matched to a gene: 7. There are 14 residues in the CDR3. This chain's CDR3 is CASTKGTANSPLHF. CDR3 sequence (DNA): TGTGCCAGCACCAAGGGGACAGCGAATTCACCCCTCCACTTT.